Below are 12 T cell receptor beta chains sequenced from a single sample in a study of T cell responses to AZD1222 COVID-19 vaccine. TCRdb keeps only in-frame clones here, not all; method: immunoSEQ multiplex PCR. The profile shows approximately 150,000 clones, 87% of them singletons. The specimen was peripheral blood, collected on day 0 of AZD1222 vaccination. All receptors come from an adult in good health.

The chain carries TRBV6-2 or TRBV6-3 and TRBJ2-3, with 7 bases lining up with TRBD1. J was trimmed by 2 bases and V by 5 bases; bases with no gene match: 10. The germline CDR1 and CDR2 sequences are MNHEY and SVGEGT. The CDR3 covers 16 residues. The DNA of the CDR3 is TGTGCCAGCAGTAAACCCCGGGACAGCTTCACAGATACGCAGTATTTT. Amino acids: CASSKPRDSFTDTQYF.

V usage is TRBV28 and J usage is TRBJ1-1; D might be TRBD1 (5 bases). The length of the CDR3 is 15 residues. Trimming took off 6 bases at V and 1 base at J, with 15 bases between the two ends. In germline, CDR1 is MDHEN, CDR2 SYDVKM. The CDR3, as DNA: TGTGCCAGCAGCCAAACTGGGGCTGGGAACACTGAAGCTTTCTTT. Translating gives CASSQTGAGNTEAFF.

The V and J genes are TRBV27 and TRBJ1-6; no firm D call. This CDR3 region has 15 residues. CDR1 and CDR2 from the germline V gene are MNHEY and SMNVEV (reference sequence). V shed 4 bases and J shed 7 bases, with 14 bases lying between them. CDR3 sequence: CASSSTGPENSPLHF. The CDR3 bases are TGTGCCAGCAGTTCCACCGGACCAGAGAATTCACCCCTCCACTTT.

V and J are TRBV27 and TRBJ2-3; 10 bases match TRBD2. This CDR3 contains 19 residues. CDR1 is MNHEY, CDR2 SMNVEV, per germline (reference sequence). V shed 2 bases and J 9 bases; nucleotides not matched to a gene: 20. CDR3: CASSLLLAGEATTLRTQYF. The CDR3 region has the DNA TGTGCCAGCAGTTTACTGCTAGCGGGAGAAGCTACAACCCTCCGGACGCAGTATTTT.

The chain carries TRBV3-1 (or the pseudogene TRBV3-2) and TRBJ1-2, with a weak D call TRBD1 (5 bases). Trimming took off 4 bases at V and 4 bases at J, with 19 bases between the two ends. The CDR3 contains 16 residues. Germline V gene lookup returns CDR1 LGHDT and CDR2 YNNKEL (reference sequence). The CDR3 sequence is CASSLWLGQGIYGYTF. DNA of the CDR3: TGTGCCAGCAGCCTTTGGTTGGGCCAGGGAATCTATGGCTACACCTTC.

The CDR3 nucleotides read TGTGCCTGGAGTGTACGGGACAGGGGGACCCTATGGGACGAGCAGTACTTC. The encoded protein is CAWSVRDRGTLWDEQYF. The chain couples TRBV30 to TRBJ2-7; 11 bases match TRBD1. The CDR3 is 17 residues long. The trim removed 0 bases at V and 5 bases at J, leaving 12 bases unmatched. Germline V gene lookup returns CDR1 GTSNPN and CDR2 SVGIG (reference sequence). Using reference TRBV30 and TRBJ2-7 for the parts outside the CDR3, the full variable domain is SQTIHQWPATLVQPVGSPLSLECTVEGTSNPNLYWYRQAAGRGLQLLFYSVGIGQISSEVPQNLSASRPQDRQFILSSKKLLLSDSGFYLCAWSVRDRGTLWDEQYFGPGTRLTVT.

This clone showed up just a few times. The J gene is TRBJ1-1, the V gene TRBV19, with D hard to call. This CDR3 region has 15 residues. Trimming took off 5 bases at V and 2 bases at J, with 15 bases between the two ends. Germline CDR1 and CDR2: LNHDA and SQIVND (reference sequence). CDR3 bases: TGTGCCAGTAGTTACAGTCCTATTTCCAACACTGAAGCTTTCTTT. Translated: CASSYSPISNTEAFF.

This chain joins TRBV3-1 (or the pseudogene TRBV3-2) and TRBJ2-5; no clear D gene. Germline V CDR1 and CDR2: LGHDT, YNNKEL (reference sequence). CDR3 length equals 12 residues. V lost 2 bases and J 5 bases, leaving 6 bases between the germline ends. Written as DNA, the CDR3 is TGTGCCAGCAGCCAACAAAGGGAGACCCAGTACTTC. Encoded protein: CASSQQRETQYF.

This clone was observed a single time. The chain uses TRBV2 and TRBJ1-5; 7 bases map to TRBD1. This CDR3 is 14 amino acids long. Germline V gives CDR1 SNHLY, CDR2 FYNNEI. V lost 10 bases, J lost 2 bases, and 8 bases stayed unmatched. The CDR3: CATKTGEGNQPQHF. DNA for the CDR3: TGTGCCACCAAAACAGGGGAGGGCAATCAGCCCCAGCATTTT.

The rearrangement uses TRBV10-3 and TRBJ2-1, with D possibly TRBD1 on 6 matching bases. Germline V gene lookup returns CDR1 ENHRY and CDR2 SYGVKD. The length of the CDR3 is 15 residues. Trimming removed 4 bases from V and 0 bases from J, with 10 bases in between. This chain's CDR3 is CAISGGPSSYNEQFF. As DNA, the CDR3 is TGTGCCATCAGTGGGGGGCCGAGCTCCTACAATGAGCAGTTCTTC.

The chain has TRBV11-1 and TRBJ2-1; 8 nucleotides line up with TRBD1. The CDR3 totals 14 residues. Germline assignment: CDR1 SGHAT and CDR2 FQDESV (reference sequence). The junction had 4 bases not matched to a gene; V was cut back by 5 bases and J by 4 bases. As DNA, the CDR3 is TGTGCCAGCAGCCTGGGACAGGTATACAATGAGCAGTTCTTC. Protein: CASSLGQVYNEQFF.

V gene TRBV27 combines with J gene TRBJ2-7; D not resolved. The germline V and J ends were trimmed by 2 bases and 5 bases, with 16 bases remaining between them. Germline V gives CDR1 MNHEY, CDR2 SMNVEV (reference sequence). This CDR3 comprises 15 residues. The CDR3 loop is CASSLLPPELNEQYF. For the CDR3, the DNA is TGTGCCAGCAGTTTACTCCCCCCAGAGTTAAACGAGCAGTACTTC.